This TCR beta chain comes out of a study of shared clonotypes between healthy human individuals. Measured with immunoSEQ multiplex PCR; TCRdb has only the in-frame clones, and not every one. The repertoire has roughly 1 million clones, around 76% of them found once; the top ten carry 1.4% to 1.5%. The V segment lost 1 base and the J segment 7 bases; nucleotides outside the gene matches: 4. This CDR3 spans 15 amino acids. Germline CDR1 reads SGHRS; CDR2 reads YFSETQ. The source material was memory CD4+ T cells sorted from blood. The subset denotes: CD45RA-negative fraction. The TCR originated in a young man in good health. The genes are TRBV5-1 and TRBJ2-2; TRBD2 matches at 10 bases. CDR3 region: CASSLLAGDVGELFF. In DNA, the CDR3 is TGCGCCAGCAGCTTGCTAGCGGGAGACGTCGGGGAGCTGTTTTTT.